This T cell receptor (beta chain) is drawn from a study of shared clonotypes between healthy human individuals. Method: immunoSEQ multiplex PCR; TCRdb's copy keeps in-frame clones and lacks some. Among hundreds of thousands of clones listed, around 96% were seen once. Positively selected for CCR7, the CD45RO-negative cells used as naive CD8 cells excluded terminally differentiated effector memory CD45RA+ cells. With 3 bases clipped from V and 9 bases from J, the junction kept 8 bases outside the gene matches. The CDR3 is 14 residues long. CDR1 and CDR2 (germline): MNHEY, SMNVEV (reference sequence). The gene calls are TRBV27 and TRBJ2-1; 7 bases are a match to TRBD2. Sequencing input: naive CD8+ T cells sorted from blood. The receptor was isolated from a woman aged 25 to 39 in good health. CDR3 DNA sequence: TGTGCCAGCAGTTTGACCACTAGCGCCGGTGAGCAGTTCTTC. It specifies CASSLTTSAGEQFF.